The sequence of this T cell receptor (beta chain) was determined in a study of vaccination effects on CD4 cells after COVID-19. The overall study: Two-dose vaccination with either BNT162b2 or mRNA-1273 was given to the participants. Overall study findings and caveats: Infection-derived and vaccine-derived clones contracted markedly late after vaccination.

Comment on this clone: The antigen remains undetermined.

TCRdb's copy holds only in-frame clones and misses some; the assay was immunoSEQ multiplex PCR. The table shows 65,000 to 90,000 clones, with around 74% occurring only once. Antigen-specific CD4+ T cells expanded by the ViraFEST assay with viral peptide pools were then sequenced. Subsequent to roughly 9 days of culture, CD4+ T cells were isolated. Vaccine recipients lacked prior SARS-CoV-2 infection and had negative nucleocapsid antibodies. IL-2 medium supplanted half the medium on days 3 and 7. V was pared by 5 bases and J by 0 bases, with 6 bases of the junction left unmatched. The CDR3 runs 15 residues. The germline V gene encodes CDR1 SGHNT and CDR2 YYREEE (reference sequence).

The source is a human donor who received a COVID-19 vaccine. The source was CD4+ T cells from PBMCs cultured with HCoV-NL63 spike peptides, collected before COVID-19 vaccination. The chain employs TRBV5-4 and TRBJ2-3; 7 bases align to TRBD1. The CDR3 region is CASRVDRASTDTQYF. In DNA form, the CDR3 reads TGTGCCAGCAGGGTCGACAGGGCGAGCACAGATACGCAGTATTTT.